These T cell receptor beta chains were read from a single sample in a study of T cells in Graves' hyperthyroidism and ophthalmopathy. From the multiplex PCR reads, TCRdb called clonotypes with MiXCR, one entry per CDR3 protein. The data hold some 510,000 distinct CDR3 sequences, with 20% observed a single time. The source material was blood. These receptors were collected from a man aged 18-30 years with Graves' hyperthyroidism. The CDR3 runs from the conserved cysteine through the conserved F or W.

v_call cdr3_aa
TRBV6-2/TRBV6-3 CASSYLGAGGWNSASPLHF
TRBV30 CAWSVRLRVTEAFF
TRBV30 CAWSGDRYRAYEQYF
TRBV6-1 CASRNGAEAFF
TRBV14 CASSQGTRSPEAFF
TRBV6-5 CASSSRGESYGYTF
TRBV29-1 CSVVGLLIGTEAFF
TRBV2 CARRLENTGELFF
TRBV7-9 CASSLDGTVNTEAFF
TRBV6-1 CASSKGLAGEGVYEQYF
TRBV5-1 CASSLKDRIGDEQYF
TRBV12-3/TRBV12-4 CASSPVGAGLGNQPQHF
TRBV28 CASSPPQYNYGYTF
TRBV12-3/TRBV12-4 CASSLRRPQGRYGYTF
TRBV6-2/TRBV6-3 CARVPPPDTQYF
TRBV11-2 CASSLDLGGLEAFF
TRBV11-2 CASSLLRGTQYF
TRBV29-1 CSVAQGWELFF
TRBV6-1 CASRPTVVEAFF
TRBV28 CASSKTMGGPYEQYF
TRBV30 CAWRATGERLKAFF
TRBV7-8 CASSLPGPKETQYF
TRBV5-1 CASSPGQGEQFF
TRBV12-3/TRBV12-4 CASTTGGVDTEAFF
TRBV4-1 CASSQGWKPGELFF
TRBV7-9 CASSLEEGPTYEQYF
TRBV19 CASSVTISGQYTEAFF
TRBV25-1 CASSTRTGFNEKLFF